The 20 T cell receptor beta chains below were found in one sample sequenced in a study of cytomegalovirus exposure and HLA in healthy donors. In the PCR, 60 Vbeta and 13 Jbeta primers were used. Profiling relied on immunoSEQ multiplex PCR, and the TCRdb table lists in-frame clones only, not all of them. Of about 82,000 clones listed, about 74% are singletons. Sequencing used PBMCs. The receptor set was obtained from a woman in her forties or fifties in good health and CMV-seropositive.

This rearrangement joins TRBV6-4 to TRBJ1-1; D unclear. This CDR3 has 13 residues. Trimming took 3 bases from V and 2 from J, leaving 7 bases between them. The V gene's germline CDR1 is MRHNA and CDR2 SNTAGT. The CDR3 reads CASSETVNTEAFF. Here the CDR3 DNA reads TGTGCCAGCAGTGAAACAGTAAACACTGAAGCTTTCTTT.

The chain carries TRBV6-6 and TRBJ1-5; 10 nucleotides match TRBD1. The germline V gene has CDR1 MNHNY and CDR2 SVGAGI (reference sequence). The CDR3 sequence is 15 residues long. V trimming: 5 bases; J trimming: 5 bases; junction bases outside the gene matches: 6. CDR3 residues: CASSTTGTGDQPQHF. CDR3 DNA: TGTGCCAGCAGTACCACCGGGACAGGGGATCAGCCCCAGCATTTT.

This clone is a singleton in its sample. The V gene is TRBV6-5, the J gene TRBJ2-2; TRBD2 matches at 8 bases. The CDR3 is made up of 15 amino acids. V was clipped by 6 bases and J by 8 bases; unmatched bases: 11. The germline gives CDR1 MNHEY, CDR2 SVGAGI. CDR3 DNA sequence: TGTGCCAGCAGACGCACCGGGGGGGCTCCGGGGGAGCTGTTTTTT. Translating it yields CASRRTGGAPGELFF.

The chain employs TRBV16 and TRBJ2-2; D is ambiguous. Trimming shortened V by 2 bases and J by 3 bases, and 7 bases separated the two germline ends. This CDR3 is 14 amino acids long. Germline CDR1 is KGHSY and CDR2 is FQNENV. CDR3 protein: CASSQDTYTGELFF. The CDR3 bases are TGTGCCAGCAGCCAAGACACCTACACCGGGGAGCTGTTTTTT.

V gene TRBV5-4 combines with J gene TRBJ2-1, with TRBD1 matching 8 bases. J was trimmed by 8 bases and V by 4 bases; bases with no gene match: 5. The CDR3 is made up of 13 amino acids. Germline V CDR1 and CDR2: SGHNT, YYREEE (reference sequence). CDR3 residues: CASSVQTGDEQFF. Here the CDR3 DNA reads TGTGCCAGCAGCGTCCAGACAGGGGATGAGCAGTTCTTC.

This rearrangement joins TRBV30 to TRBJ2-7; perhaps TRBD2 as D (6 bases). This CDR3 is 14 amino acids long. Germline V gene lookup returns CDR1 GTSNPN and CDR2 SVGIG (reference sequence). Between the trimmed V and J ends, which lost 4 bases and 0 bases, there was a span of 13 bases. For the CDR3, the DNA is TGTGCCTGGACACTCGGGGGAAGCTCCTACGAGCAGTACTTC. Amino acids: CAWTLGGSSYEQYF.

J is TRBJ2-3 and V is TRBV27; 14 nucleotides line up with TRBD2. This CDR3 spans 16 amino acids. The V and J ends lost 4 bases and 4 bases, in that order; junction bases with no gene match: 4. Germline V gives CDR1 MNHEY, CDR2 SMNVEV (reference sequence). CDR3 DNA sequence: TGTGCCAGCAGTTCGACTAGCGGGAGGGCCGCAGATACGCAGTATTTT. This sequence encodes CASSSTSGRAADTQYF.

The V gene is TRBV27, the J gene TRBJ2-7; the match to TRBD2 covers 11 bases. Looked up from germline, CDR1 is MNHEY and CDR2 is SMNVEV (reference sequence). The CDR3 sequence is 17 residues long. The V and J ends lost 4 bases and 0 bases, in that order; junction bases with no gene match: 8. In DNA, the CDR3 is TGTGCCAGCAGTTCCCCCAGACTAGCGGGATCCTCCTACGAGCAGTACTTC. As protein: CASSSPRLAGSSYEQYF.

V and J are TRBV25-1 and TRBJ1-4, with a weak D call TRBD1 (5 bases). The length of the CDR3 is 14 residues. In germline, CDR1 is MGHDK, CDR2 SYGVNS. V dropped 3 bases and J dropped 7 bases, with 12 bases sitting between them. DNA for the CDR3: TGTGCCAGCAGTGAGGCGGGGGAGAGTGAAAAACTGTTTTTT. Its translation: CASSEAGESEKLFF.

This rearrangement joins TRBV29-1 to TRBJ1-1; no clear D gene. Germline CDR1 reads SQVTM; CDR2 reads ANQGSEA. The CDR3 extends over 13 amino acids. V lost 2 bases to trimming and J lost 3 bases, with 10 bases between them. The CDR3 DNA is TGCAGCGTTGAAAACAGCGGCCACACTGAAGCTTTCTTT. It translates to CSVENSGHTEAFF. The full variable domain, completed using reference TRBV29-1 and TRBJ1-1, is SAVISQKPSRDICQRGTSLTIQCQVDSQVTMMFWYRQQPGQSLTLIATANQGSEATYESGFVIDKFPISRPNLTFSTLTVSNMSPEDSSIYLCSVENSGHTEAFFGQGTRLTVV.

The sample holds a few counts of this clone. J is TRBJ1-4 and V is TRBV7-9; D may be TRBD1 (5 bases). The CDR3 consists of 15 residues. CDR1 and CDR2 (germline): SEHNR, FQNEAQ (reference sequence). V was pared by 1 base and J by 3 bases, with 9 bases between. CDR3 coding DNA: TGTGCCAGCAGCTTAGACAGGACCTCTAATGAAAAACTGTTTTTT. Translation gives CASSLDRTSNEKLFF. The full variable domain, in which reference TRBV7-9 and TRBJ1-4 provide the parts outside the CDR3, is DTGVSQNPRHKITKRGQNVTFRCDPISEHNRLYWYRQTLGQGPEFLTYFQNEAQLEKSRLLSDRFSAERPKGSFSTLEIQRTEQGDSAMYLCASSLDRTSNEKLFFGSGTQLSVL.

This clone has a single count. The chain is built from TRBV6-5 and TRBJ1-2, with TRBD1 identical over 9 bases. Germline CDR1 reads MNHEY; CDR2 reads SVGAGI. The CDR3 length is 13 residues. V dropped 6 bases and J dropped 4; count of bases not matched to a gene: 3. The CDR3 region has the DNA TGTGCCAGCAGGCTGACAGGGGGCTATGGCTACACCTTC. Protein: CASRLTGGYGYTF.

The chain recombines TRBV5-1 with TRBJ2-1, with 7 bases lining up with TRBD2. After removal of 4 bases from V and 9 bases from J, the junction contained 7 bases not matched to a gene. Germline V gene lookup returns CDR1 SGHRS and CDR2 YFSETQ. The CDR3 spans 13 residues. The DNA of the CDR3 is TGCGCCAGCAGCCCACAGCGGGAAGGTGAGCAGTTCTTC. Translated, it gives CASSPQREGEQFF.

The chain couples TRBV5-4 to TRBJ1-1; 9 nucleotides agree with TRBD1. With V trimmed by 5 bases and J by 0 bases, 8 bases remained unmatched. The CDR3 sequence is 16 residues long. Per germline, CDR1 SGHNT and CDR2 YYREEE (reference sequence). The chain's CDR3 is CASRDRGIGMNTEAFF. CDR3 coding DNA: TGTGCCAGCAGGGACAGGGGAATAGGGATGAACACTGAAGCTTTCTTT.

A few counts support this clone. DNA of the CDR3: TGTGCCAGTAGGGCGGCCAGCACAGATACGCAGTATTTT. It translates to CASRAASTDTQYF. V gene TRBV19 combines with J gene TRBJ2-3; D not resolved. Germline V lookup: CDR1 LNHDA, CDR2 SQIVND (reference sequence). This CDR3 has 13 amino acids. V lost 6 bases, J lost 0 bases, and 7 bases lay in between.

This clone came up a few times. The chain couples TRBV5-1 to TRBJ2-6, with D unclear. Germline V gene sequence: CDR1 SGHRS, CDR2 YFSETQ. The ends were cut back, 2 bases at V and 3 bases at J, with 9 bases in the middle. This CDR3 contains 15 residues. The CDR3 loop reads CASSFWAFGANVLTF. CDR3 nucleotide sequence: TGCGCCAGCAGCTTCTGGGCTTTTGGGGCCAACGTCCTGACTTTC. Full variable domain (outside the CDR3, taken from reference TRBV5-1 and TRBJ2-6): KAGVTQTPRYLIKTRGQQVTLSCSPISGHRSVSWYQQTPGQGLQFLFEYFSETQRNKGNFPGRFSGRQFSNSRSEMNVSTLELGDSALYLCASSFWAFGANVLTFGAGSRLTVL.

The sample holds a few counts of this clone. This chain links TRBV30 with TRBJ2-5, with 7 bases identical to TRBD2. Germline CDR1 GTSNPN, CDR2 SVGIG (reference sequence). The CDR3 runs 10 residues. J lost 9 bases, V lost 5 bases, and 3 bases had no gene match. CDR3 loop: CAWGGGAQYF. CDR3 DNA: TGTGCCTGGGGGGGAGGGGCCCAGTACTTC.

V and J are TRBV7-3 and TRBJ2-1; TRBD1 aligns across 7 bases. After removal of 7 bases from V and 6 bases from J, the junction contained 12 bases not matched to a gene. The CDR3 totals 15 residues. The germline gives CDR1 SGHTA, CDR2 FQGTGA. In DNA form, the CDR3 reads TGTGCCAGCACCCCGGGTAGGGGACAGTCCAATGAGCAGTTCTTC. This encodes CASTPGRGQSNEQFF. Complete variable domain (other parts from reference TRBV7-3 and TRBJ2-1): GAGVSQTPSNKVTEKGKYVELRCDPISGHTALYWYRQSLGQGPEFLIYFQGTGAADDSGLPNDRFFAVRPEGSVSTLKIQRTERGDSAVYLCASTPGRGQSNEQFFGPGTRLTVL.

The chain joins TRBV7-9 to TRBJ2-5; weak D call: TRBD1 (5 bases). Trimming removed 5 bases from V and 1 base from J, with 8 bases in between. The CDR3 is 13 amino acids. Germline loops: CDR1 SEHNR, CDR2 FQNEAQ (reference sequence). CDR3 DNA: TGTGCCAGCAGCCGACAGCTCCAAGAGACCCAGTACTTC. This translates into CASSRQLQETQYF.

The J gene is TRBJ1-2, the V gene TRBV19, with 9 bases lining up with TRBD1. J lost 3 bases, V lost 5 bases, and 7 bases had no gene match. Per the germline V gene, CDR1 is LNHDA and CDR2 is SQIVND (reference sequence). This CDR3 contains 15 residues. The CDR3 sequence: CASSPRDREYYGYTF. CDR3 sequence (DNA): TGTGCCAGTAGTCCCCGGGACAGGGAATACTATGGCTACACCTTC.